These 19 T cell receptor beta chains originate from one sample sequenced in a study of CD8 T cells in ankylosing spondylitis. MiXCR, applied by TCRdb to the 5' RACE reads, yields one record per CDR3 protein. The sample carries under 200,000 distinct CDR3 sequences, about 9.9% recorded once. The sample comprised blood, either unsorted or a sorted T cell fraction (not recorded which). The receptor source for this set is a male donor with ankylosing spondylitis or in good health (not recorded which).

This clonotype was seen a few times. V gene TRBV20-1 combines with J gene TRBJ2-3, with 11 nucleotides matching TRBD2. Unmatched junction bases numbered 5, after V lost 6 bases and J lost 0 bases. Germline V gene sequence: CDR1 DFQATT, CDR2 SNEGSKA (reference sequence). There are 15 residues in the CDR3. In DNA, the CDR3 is TGCAGTGCAGAAACTAGCGGGGGTAGCACAGATACGCAGTATTTT. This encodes CSAETSGGSTDTQYF.

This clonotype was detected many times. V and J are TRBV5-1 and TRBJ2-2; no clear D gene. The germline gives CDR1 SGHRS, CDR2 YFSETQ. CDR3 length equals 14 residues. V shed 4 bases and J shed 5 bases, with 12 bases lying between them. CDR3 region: CASSRTVETGELFF. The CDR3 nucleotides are TGCGCCAGCAGCCGTACAGTGGAGACCGGGGAGCTGTTTTTT.

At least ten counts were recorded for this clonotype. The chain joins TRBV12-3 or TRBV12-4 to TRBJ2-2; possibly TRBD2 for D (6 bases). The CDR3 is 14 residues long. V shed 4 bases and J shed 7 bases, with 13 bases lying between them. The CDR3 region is CASSSWGGGGELFF. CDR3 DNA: TGTGCCAGCAGTTCCTGGGGAGGAGGCGGGGAGCTGTTTTTT.

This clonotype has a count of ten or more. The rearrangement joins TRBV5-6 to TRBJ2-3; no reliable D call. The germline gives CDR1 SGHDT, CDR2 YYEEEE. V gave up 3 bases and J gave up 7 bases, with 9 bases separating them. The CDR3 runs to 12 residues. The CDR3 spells CASSSYLNTQYF. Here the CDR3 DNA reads TGTGCCAGCAGCTCTTACTTGAATACGCAGTATTTT.

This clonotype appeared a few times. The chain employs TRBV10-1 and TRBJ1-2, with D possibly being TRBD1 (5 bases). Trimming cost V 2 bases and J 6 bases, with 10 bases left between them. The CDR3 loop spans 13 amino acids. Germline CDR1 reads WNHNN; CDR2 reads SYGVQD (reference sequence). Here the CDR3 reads CASSEKGEDGYTF. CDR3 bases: TGCGCCAGCAGTGAGAAAGGGGAGGATGGCTACACCTTC.

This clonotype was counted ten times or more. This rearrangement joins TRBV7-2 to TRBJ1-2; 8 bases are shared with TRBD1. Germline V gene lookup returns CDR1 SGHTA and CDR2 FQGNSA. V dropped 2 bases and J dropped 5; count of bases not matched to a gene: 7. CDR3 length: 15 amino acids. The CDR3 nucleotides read TGTGCCAGCAGCTTATATCAGGGGGCGTCGTATGGCTACACCTTC. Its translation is CASSLYQGASYGYTF.

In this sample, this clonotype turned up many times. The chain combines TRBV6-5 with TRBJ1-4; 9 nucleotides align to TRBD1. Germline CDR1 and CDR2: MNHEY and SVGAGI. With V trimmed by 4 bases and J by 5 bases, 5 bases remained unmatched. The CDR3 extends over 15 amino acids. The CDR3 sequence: CASSWGTGRNEKLFF. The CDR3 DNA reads TGTGCCAGCAGTTGGGGGACAGGGAGGAATGAAAAACTGTTTTTT.

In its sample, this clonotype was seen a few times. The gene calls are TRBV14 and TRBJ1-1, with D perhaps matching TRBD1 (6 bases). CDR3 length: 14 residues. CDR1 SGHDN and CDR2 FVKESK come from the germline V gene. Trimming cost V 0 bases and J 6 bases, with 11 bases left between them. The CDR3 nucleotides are TGTGCCAGCAGCCAAGATGGATGGACAGCTGAAGCTTTCTTT. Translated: CASSQDGWTAEAFF. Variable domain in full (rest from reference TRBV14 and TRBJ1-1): EAGVTQFPSHSVIEKGQTVTLRCDPISGHDNLYWYRRVMGKEIKFLLHFVKESKQDESGMPNNRFLAERTGGTYSTLKVQPAELEDSGVYFCASSQDGWTAEAFFGQGTRLTVV.

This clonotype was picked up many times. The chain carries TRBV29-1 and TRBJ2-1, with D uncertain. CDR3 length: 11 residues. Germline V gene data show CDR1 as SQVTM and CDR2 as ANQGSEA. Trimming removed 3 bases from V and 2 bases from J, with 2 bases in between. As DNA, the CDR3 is TGCAGCGTTGATACCTACAATGAGCAGTTCTTC. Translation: CSVDTYNEQFF.

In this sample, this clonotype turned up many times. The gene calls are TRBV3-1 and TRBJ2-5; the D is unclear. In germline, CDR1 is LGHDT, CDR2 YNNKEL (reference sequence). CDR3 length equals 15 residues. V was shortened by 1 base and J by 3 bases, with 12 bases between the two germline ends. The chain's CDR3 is CASSQAYGSEETQYF. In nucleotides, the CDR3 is TGTGCCAGCAGCCAAGCTTACGGCTCGGAAGAGACCCAGTACTTC.

This chain's CDR3 is CASKQGAPSGANVLTF. In DNA form, the CDR3 reads TGTGCCAGCAAACAGGGGGCCCCCTCTGGGGCCAACGTCCTGACTTTC. The chain joins TRBV12-3 or TRBV12-4 to TRBJ2-6; 9 nucleotides match TRBD1. The CDR3 loop spans 16 amino acids. V gave up 7 bases and J gave up 0 bases; unmatched junction bases: 4.

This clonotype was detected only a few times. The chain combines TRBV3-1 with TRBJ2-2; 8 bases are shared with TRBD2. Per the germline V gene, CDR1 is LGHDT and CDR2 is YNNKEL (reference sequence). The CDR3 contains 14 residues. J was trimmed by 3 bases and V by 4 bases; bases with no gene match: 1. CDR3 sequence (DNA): TGTGCCAGCAGCCCGGGGGGGTACACCGGGGAGCTGTTTTTT. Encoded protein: CASSPGGYTGELFF.

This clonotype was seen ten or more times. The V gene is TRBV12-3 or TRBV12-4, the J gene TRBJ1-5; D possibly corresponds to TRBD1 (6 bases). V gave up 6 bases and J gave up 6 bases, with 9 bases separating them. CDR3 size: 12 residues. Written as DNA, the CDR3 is TGTGCCAGCAGGACGACAGGTCAGCCCCAGCATTTT. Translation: CASRTTGQPQHF.

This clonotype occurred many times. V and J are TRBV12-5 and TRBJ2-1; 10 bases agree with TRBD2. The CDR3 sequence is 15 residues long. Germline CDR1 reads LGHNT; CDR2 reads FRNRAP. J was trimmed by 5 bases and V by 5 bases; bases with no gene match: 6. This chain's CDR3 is CASGTGLAPDNEQFF. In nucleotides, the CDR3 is TGTGCTAGTGGTACGGGACTAGCGCCCGACAATGAGCAGTTCTTC.

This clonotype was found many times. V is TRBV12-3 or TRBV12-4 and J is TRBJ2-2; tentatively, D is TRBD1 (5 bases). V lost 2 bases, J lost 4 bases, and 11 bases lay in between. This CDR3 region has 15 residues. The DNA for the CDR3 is TGTGCCAGCAGTTTACCGCCAGGGCCCACCGGGGAGCTGTTTTTT. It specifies CASSLPPGPTGELFF.

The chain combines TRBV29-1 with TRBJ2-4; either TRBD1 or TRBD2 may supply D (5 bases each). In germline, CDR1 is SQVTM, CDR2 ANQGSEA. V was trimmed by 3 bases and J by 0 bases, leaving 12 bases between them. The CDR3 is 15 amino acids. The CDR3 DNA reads TGCAGCGTTGAGGGGACCTACTTAGCCAAAAACATTCAGTACTTC. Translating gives CSVEGTYLAKNIQYF.

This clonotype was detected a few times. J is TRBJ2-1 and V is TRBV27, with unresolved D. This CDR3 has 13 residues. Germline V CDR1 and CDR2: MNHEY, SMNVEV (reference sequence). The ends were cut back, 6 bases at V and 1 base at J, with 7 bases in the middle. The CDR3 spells CASRKGSYNEQFF. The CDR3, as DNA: TGTGCCAGCAGAAAAGGGTCCTACAATGAGCAGTTCTTC.

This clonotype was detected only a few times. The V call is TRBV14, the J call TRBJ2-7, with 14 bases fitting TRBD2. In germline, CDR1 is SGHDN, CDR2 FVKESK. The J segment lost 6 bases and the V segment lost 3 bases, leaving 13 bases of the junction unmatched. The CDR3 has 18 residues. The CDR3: CASSQAPRLAGGRFEQYF. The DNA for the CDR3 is TGTGCCAGCAGCCAGGCCCCAAGACTAGCGGGGGGGCGTTTCGAGCAGTACTTC.

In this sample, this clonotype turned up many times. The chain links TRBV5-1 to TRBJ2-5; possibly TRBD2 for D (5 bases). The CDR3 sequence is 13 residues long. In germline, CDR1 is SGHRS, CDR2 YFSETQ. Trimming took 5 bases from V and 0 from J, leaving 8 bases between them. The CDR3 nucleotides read TGCGCCAGCAGTGGACTTGACCAAGAGACCCAGTACTTC. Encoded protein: CASSGLDQETQYF. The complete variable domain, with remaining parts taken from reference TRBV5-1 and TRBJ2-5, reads KAGVTQTPRYLIKTRGQQVTLSCSPISGHRSVSWYQQTPGQGLQFLFEYFSETQRNKGNFPGRFSGRQFSNSRSEMNVSTLELGDSALYLCASSGLDQETQYFGPGTRLLVL.